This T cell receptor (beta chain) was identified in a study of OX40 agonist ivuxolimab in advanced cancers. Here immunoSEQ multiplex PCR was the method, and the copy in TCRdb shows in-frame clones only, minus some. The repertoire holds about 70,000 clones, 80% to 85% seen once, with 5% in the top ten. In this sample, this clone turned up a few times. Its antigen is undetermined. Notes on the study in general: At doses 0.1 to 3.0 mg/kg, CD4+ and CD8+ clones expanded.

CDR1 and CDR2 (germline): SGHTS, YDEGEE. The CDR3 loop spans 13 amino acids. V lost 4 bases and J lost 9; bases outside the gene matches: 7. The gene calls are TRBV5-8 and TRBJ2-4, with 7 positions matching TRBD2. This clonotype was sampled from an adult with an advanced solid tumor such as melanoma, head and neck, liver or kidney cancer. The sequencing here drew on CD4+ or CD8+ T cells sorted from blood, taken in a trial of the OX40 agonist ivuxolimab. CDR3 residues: CASSRMGEGIQYF. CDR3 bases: TGTGCCAGCAGCCGGATGGGGGAGGGCATTCAGTACTTC.